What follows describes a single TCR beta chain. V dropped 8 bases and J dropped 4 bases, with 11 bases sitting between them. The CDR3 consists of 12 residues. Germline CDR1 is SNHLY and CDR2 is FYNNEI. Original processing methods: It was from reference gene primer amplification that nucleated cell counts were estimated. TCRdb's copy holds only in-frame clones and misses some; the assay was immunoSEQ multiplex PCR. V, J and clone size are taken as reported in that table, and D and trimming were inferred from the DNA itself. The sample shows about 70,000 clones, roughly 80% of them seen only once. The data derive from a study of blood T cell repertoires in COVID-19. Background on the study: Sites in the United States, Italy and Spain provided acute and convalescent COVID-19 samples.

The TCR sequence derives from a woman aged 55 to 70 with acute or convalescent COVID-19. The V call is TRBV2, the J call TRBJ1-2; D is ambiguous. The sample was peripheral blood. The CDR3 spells CASPEQIYGYTF. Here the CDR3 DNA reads TGTGCCAGCCCCGAACAGATCTATGGCTACACCTTC.